This T cell receptor beta chain derives from a study of T cells after yellow fever vaccination. Whole-study findings and limits: Boosting was followed by the reappearance of most primary-vaccination clones (around 96% CD4, 70% to 90% CD8).

Germline loops: CDR1 DFQATT, CDR2 SNEGSKA (reference sequence). V was shortened by 0 bases and J by 2 bases, with 10 bases between the two germline ends. This CDR3 contains 14 residues. Template-switching 5'RACE yielded the TCR cDNA; a universal primer site and UMIs were added in the process. Each CDR3 protein gets one entry after TCRdb re-called the 5' RACE reads with MiXCR. This table has approximately 610,000 distinct CDR3 sequences, approximately 16% appearing once. This clonotype showed up just a few times. As yet, its antigen is unknown. V usage is TRBV20-1 and J usage is TRBJ1-2; weak D call: TRBD1 (6 bases). The TCR was taken from a man between 18 and 35 years old who received the YFV17D yellow fever vaccine. The specimen comprised PBMCs, sampled less than 6 days after the first yellow fever vaccination. The CDR3 loop is CSAREGGANYGYTF. The DNA of the CDR3 is TGCAGTGCTAGAGAAGGGGGGGCCAACTATGGCTACACCTTC.